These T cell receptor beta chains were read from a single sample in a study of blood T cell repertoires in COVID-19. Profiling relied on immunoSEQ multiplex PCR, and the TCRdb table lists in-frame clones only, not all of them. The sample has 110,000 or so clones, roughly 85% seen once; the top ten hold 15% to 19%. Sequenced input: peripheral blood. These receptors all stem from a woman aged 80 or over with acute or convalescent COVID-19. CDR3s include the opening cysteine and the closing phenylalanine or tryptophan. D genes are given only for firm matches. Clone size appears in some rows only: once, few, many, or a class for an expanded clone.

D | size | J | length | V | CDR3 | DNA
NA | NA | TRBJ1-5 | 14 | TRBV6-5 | CASSLTGTNQPQHF | TGTGCCAGCAGTCTGACAGGCACCAATCAGCCCCAGCATTTT
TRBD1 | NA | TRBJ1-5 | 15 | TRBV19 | CASTAGTGYNQPQHF | TGTGCCAGTACCGCCGGGACAGGGTACAATCAGCCCCAGCATTTT
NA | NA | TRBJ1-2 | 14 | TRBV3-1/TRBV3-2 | CASSPSTLVGGYTF | TGTGCCAGCAGCCCCTCGACTCTAGTTGGTGGCTACACCTTC
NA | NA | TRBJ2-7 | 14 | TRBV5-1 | CASSLGRGVGEQYF | TGCGCCAGCAGCTTGGGGAGGGGAGTTGGCGAGCAGTACTTC
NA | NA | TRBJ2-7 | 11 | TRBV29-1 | CSVLQVDEQYF | TGCAGCGTTCTGCAGGTAGACGAGCAGTACTTC
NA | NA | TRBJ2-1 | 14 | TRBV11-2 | CASSPGTSGGEQFF | TGTGCCAGCAGCCCGGGGACTTCTGGGGGTGAGCAGTTCTTC
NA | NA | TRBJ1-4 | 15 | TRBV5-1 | CASSPETATNEKLFF | TGCGCCAGCAGCCCGGAGACAGCAACTAATGAAAAACTGTTTTTT
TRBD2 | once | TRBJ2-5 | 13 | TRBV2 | CASIYLAEETQYF | TGTGCCAGCATTTACCTAGCGGAAGAGACCCAGTACTTC
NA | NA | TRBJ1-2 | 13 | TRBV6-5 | CASDGGNHYGYTF | TGTGCCAGCGATGGAGGGAACCACTATGGCTACACCTTC
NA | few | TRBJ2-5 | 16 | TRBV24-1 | CATSDNGGIISETQYF | TGTGCCACCAGTGATAACGGCGGGATTATTTCGGAGACCCAGTACTTC
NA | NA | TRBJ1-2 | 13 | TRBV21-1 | CASSKTGISGYTF | TGTGCCAGCAGCAAGACAGGAATCTCTGGCTACACCTTC
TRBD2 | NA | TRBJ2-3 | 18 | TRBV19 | CASSPGHSGSPTTDTQYF | TGTGCCAGTAGCCCTGGACATAGCGGGTCCCCCACCACAGATACGCAGTATTTT
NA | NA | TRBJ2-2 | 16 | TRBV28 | CASSLLRGRGTGELFF | TGTGCCAGCAGTTTATTGCGGGGCCGGGGCACCGGGGAGCTGTTTTTT
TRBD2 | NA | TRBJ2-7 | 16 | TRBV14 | CASSQGTSGNTYEQYF | TGTGCCAGCAGCCAAGGGACTAGCGGGAACACCTACGAGCAGTACTTC
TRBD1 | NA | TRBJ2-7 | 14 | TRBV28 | CASHTGTGGYEQYF | TGTGCCAGCCATACCGGGACAGGGGGCTACGAGCAGTACTTC
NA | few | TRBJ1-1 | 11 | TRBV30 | CAWSRDTEAFF | TGTGCCTGGAGTAGAGACACTGAAGCTTTCTTT
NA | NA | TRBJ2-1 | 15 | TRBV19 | CASSMDIRSYNEQFF | TGTGCCAGTAGTATGGACATCCGCTCCTACAATGAGCAGTTCTTC
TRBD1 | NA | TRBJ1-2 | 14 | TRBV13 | CASSPEGGSYGYTF | TGTGCCAGCAGCCCCGAAGGGGGCTCCTATGGCTACACCTTC
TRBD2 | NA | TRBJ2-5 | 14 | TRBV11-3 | CASSSGGSVETQYF | TGTGCCAGCAGCTCTGGCGGGAGCGTAGAGACCCAGTACTTC
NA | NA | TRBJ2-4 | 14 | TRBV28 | CASSLGGAGNIQYF | TGTGCCAGCAGTTTGGGGGGGGCTGGAAACATTCAGTACTTC
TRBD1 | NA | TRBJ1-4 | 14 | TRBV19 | CASSITGPGGKLFF | TGTGCCAGTAGTATTACGGGGCCAGGGGGGAAACTGTTTTTT
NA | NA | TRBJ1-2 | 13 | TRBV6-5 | CASRDLANYGYTF | TGTGCCAGCCGAGATCTAGCTAACTATGGCTACACCTTC
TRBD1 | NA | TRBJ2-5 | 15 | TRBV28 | CASSRRGLRGETQYF | TGTGCCAGCAGTCGAAGGGGGCTCAGGGGAGAGACCCAGTACTTC
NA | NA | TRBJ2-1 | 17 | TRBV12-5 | CASGWSGLGTPGNEQFF | TGTGCTAGTGGTTGGTCCGGGTTGGGGACTCCTGGCAATGAGCAGTTCTTC
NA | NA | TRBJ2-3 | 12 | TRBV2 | CASSELTDTQYF | TGTGCCAGCAGTGAACTAACAGATACGCAGTATTTT
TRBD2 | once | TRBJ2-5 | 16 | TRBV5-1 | CASTNRGLAGQETQYF | TGCGCCAGCACCAATAGGGGACTAGCGGGACAAGAGACCCAGTACTTC
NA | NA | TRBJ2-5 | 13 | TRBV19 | CASSIASYETQYF | TGTGCCAGTAGTATAGCTAGCTACGAGACCCAGTACTTC
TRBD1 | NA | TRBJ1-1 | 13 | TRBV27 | CASSSRDRGRAFF | TGTGCCAGCAGTTCCCGGGACAGGGGGCGAGCTTTCTTT
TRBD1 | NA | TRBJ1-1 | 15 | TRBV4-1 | CASSQPGTGSGEAFF | TGCGCCAGCAGCCAGCCCGGGACAGGGAGTGGTGAAGCTTTCTTT
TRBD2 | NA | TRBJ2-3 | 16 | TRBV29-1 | CSGGHWTSGRTDTQYF | TGCAGCGGGGGACACTGGACTAGCGGGAGGACAGATACGCAGTATTTT
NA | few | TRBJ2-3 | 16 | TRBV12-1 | CASSLKGLAGTDTQYF | TGTGCCAGCAGCTTAAAGGGACTAGCGGGCACAGATACGCAGTATTTT
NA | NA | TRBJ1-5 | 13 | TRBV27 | CASSPTRVQPQHF | TGTGCCAGCAGTCCAACCCGGGTCCAGCCCCAGCATTTT
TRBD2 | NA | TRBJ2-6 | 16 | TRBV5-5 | CASSSGTISGANVLTF | TGTGCCAGCAGCAGCGGGACCATCTCTGGGGCCAACGTCCTGACTTTC
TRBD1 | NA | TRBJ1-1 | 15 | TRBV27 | CATISQQGARTEAFF | TGTGCCACCATATCCCAACAGGGGGCAAGGACTGAAGCTTTCTTT
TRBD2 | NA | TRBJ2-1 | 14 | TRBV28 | CASRTSGRTNEQFF | TGTGCCAGCAGGACTAGCGGGAGAACTAATGAGCAGTTCTTC
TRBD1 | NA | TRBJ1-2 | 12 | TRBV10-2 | CASSDRGLGYTF | TGCGCCAGCAGTGACAGGGGGCTCGGCTACACCTTC
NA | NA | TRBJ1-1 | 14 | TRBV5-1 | CASSSQGGNTEAFF | TGCGCCAGCAGCTCCCAGGGAGGGAACACTGAAGCTTTCTTT